Listed below are T cell receptor beta chains from one sample, sequenced in a study of shared clonotypes between healthy human individuals. Profiling relied on immunoSEQ multiplex PCR, and the TCRdb table lists in-frame clones only, not all of them. Of about 2,100,000 clones listed, about 92% were seen once; the top ten hold around 1.7%. Sequencing was done on a sample of naive CD8+ T cells from PBMCs. All receptors derive from a man younger than 35 in good health. Some clones in this sample may be carry-over from other donors' samples. The CDR3 runs from the conserved cysteine through the conserved F or W. D genes are given only for firm matches. Size values are once, few and many counts, or a class for expanded clones, and some rows have none.

D,J,V,size,DNA,CDR3
-,TRBJ2-7,TRBV11-2,-,TGTGCCAGCAGCTTAGTGGTTCAGGTGGCAGGAGCTTGGGAGCAGTACTTC,CASSLVVQVAGAWEQYF
-,TRBJ2-7,TRBV5-1,-,TGCGCCAGCAGCTTGGCGGCAGGGTACGAGCAGTACTTC,CASSLAAGYEQYF
TRBD2,TRBJ2-7,TRBV2,once,TGTGCCAGCAGTCAGCGACTAGCGGTTTACGAGCAGTACTTC,CASSQRLAVYEQYF
-,TRBJ2-7,TRBV5-6,-,TGTGCCAGCAGCTTGGGCCAGTTCGAGCAGTACTTC,CASSLGQFEQYF
-,TRBJ2-2,TRBV27,-,TGTGCCAGCAGTCTAATTACCGGGGAGCTGTTTTTT,CASSLITGELFF
TRBD1,TRBJ2-7,TRBV29-1,-,TGCAGCGTTGAACTTATTCGGACAGGAGCTTCCTACGAGCAGTACTTC,CSVELIRTGASYEQYF
-,TRBJ2-1,TRBV27,-,TGTGCCAGCAGTTTAGCGTCGTTAGCGGCCAATGAGCAGTTCTTC,CASSLASLAANEQFF
-,TRBJ1-2,TRBV7-2,-,TGTGCCAGCAGCCTAGGAGGGGGGACACTTAAACTTGTGGATGGCTACACCTTC,CASSLGGGTLKLVDGYTF
TRBD1,TRBJ2-7,TRBV5-4,once,TGTGCCAGCCGACAGGGACAGGGAACAATCGAGCAGTACTTC,CASRQGQGTIEQYF
-,TRBJ1-1,TRBV5-1,-,TGCGCCAGCAGCTTGGATGCTTACATGAACACTGAAGCTTTCTTT,CASSLDAYMNTEAFF
-,TRBJ2-3,TRBV27,once,TGTGCCAGCAGTCCGTTGAGGGGCACAGATACGCAGTATTTT,CASSPLRGTDTQYF
-,TRBJ2-7,TRBV6-1,-,TGTGCCAGCAGTGTGTGGGGCGAGCAGTACTTC,CASSVWGEQYF
-,TRBJ2-7,TRBV30,-,TGTGCCTGGACAGTACCCCCAGGGGGGTCCCCCTACGAGCAGTACTTC,CAWTVPPGGSPYEQYF
TRBD1,TRBJ1-5,TRBV28,-,TGTGCCAGCCGGACAGGGGGCACGAATCAGCCCCAGCATTTT,CASRTGGTNQPQHF
TRBD2,TRBJ2-3,TRBV7-2,-,TGTGCCAGCAGCCCTGGACTAGCGGGAGGGCCCCAGCAGTATTTT,CASSPGLAGGPQQYF
-,TRBJ2-5,TRBV4-2,-,TGTGCCAGCAGCCAAGGGCTGGGAGAGACCCAGTACTTC,CASSQGLGETQYF
TRBD2,TRBJ2-1,TRBV7-3,-,TGTGCCAGCAGCGCGCTAGCGGGAGGATACAATGAGCAGTTCTTC,CASSALAGGYNEQFF
TRBD2,TRBJ2-3,TRBV7-9,-,TGTGCCAGCCAAATCATCGGGAGGCCCTTCACAGATACGCAGTATTTT,CASQIIGRPFTDTQYF
TRBD1,TRBJ2-7,TRBV11-2,-,TGTGCCAGCAGCTTGGGGACAGTTCCCTACGAGCAGTACTTC,CASSLGTVPYEQYF